This TCR beta chain appears in the sequencing data of a study of shared clonotypes between healthy human individuals. Broader study findings: Having only a few donors restricted how much genetic and exposure-history diversity was captured. Incomplete sequencing of sorted subsets was indicated by rarefaction despite large depth.

The material for each subset, its genomic DNA, was split evenly across several immunoSEQ plates. Original processing methods: ImmunoSEQ yielded junction-only sequences lacking quality scores, so filtering differed. Measured with immunoSEQ multiplex PCR; TCRdb has only the in-frame clones, and not every one. D and trimming come from the DNA, and the V and J calls and clone size come from that table. In the table there are about 2.4 million clones, 80% to 95% of which are singletons. Trimming pared 3 bases from V and 1 base from J, leaving 11 bases between. This CDR3 has 15 residues. Germline V gene data show CDR1 as MDHEN and CDR2 as SYDVKM. In regard to this clone: Its matching antigen is unknown.

Sequenced material: naive CD4+ T cells from PBMCs. Described subset: CD45RA+ positively selected. This clonotype originated in a man between 18 and 35 years old in good health. Some clones in this sample may be carry-over from other donors' samples. This chain joins TRBV28 and TRBJ2-3, with a tentative D call TRBD2 (6 bases). CDR3 coding DNA: TGTGCCAGCAGTTTTCGCGGGAAGGGCACAGATACGCAGTATTTT. Its protein is CASSFRGKGTDTQYF.